Listed here are 18 T cell receptor beta chains from one sample, sequenced in a study of T cell repertoires in cytomegalovirus infection. Their recognized antigens are unknown. TCRdb passed the reads through MiXCR, listing each CDR3 protein once. Of roughly 700,000 distinct CDR3 sequences listed, around a third were seen once; the top ten hold 18%. This specimen consisted of cultured PBMCs, obtained from culture after CMV antigen stimulation. Receptors were obtained from a human donor in good health (CMV status not recorded). Some clones in this sample may be carry-over from other donors' samples.

CDR3 nucleotides: TGTGCCACCAGTCACGAAGGGAATCAGCCCCAGCATTTT. The encoded protein is CATSHEGNQPQHF. J is TRBJ1-5 and V is TRBV15; no reliable D call. Trimming pared 6 bases from V and 4 bases from J, leaving 10 bases between. The length of the CDR3 is 13 residues. Germline V CDR1 and CDR2: LNHNV, YYDKDF (reference sequence).

There are a few counts of this clonotype. The chain couples TRBV5-4 to TRBJ1-2; maybe TRBD1 (6 bases). This CDR3 comprises 15 residues. Germline CDR1 and CDR2: SGHNT and YYREEE (reference sequence). Trimming shortened V by 3 bases and J by 6 bases, and 18 bases separated the two germline ends. The CDR3 DNA is TGTGCCAGCAGCTGGTGGACAGTGAAGGGGAATGGCTACACCTTC. It translates to CASSWWTVKGNGYTF.

The table lists this clonotype with many counts. The chain uses TRBV7-2 and TRBJ1-5, with D hard to call. V dropped 5 bases and J dropped 0 bases, with 5 bases sitting between them. Germline V gene lookup returns CDR1 SGHTA and CDR2 FQGNSA. CDR3 length: 13 amino acids. CDR3 sequence: CASSMNSNQPQHF. The CDR3 nucleotides are TGTGCCAGCAGCATGAATAGCAATCAGCCCCAGCATTTT.

This clonotype showed up just a few times. The chain has TRBV10-2 and TRBJ1-1, with D unclear. The CDR3 spans 12 residues. The germline V gene encodes CDR1 WSHSY and CDR2 SAAADI. V gave up 10 bases and J gave up 1 base, with 10 bases separating them. The CDR3 region is CAIGRRNTEAFF. The CDR3 nucleotides are TGCGCCATTGGACGGAGGAACACTGAAGCTTTCTTT.

This clonotype was seen ten or more times. The V and J genes are TRBV7-2 and TRBJ2-5; D is uncertain. Per germline, CDR1 SGHTA and CDR2 FQGNSA. The ends were cut back, 3 bases at V and 1 base at J, with 9 bases in the middle. The CDR3 extends over 14 amino acids. For the CDR3, the DNA is TGTGCCAGCAGCTTGGCCGGAGCCCAAGAGACCCAGTACTTC. It codes for CASSLAGAQETQYF.

V gene TRBV7-9 combines with J gene TRBJ2-6; D may match TRBD1 or TRBD2 (5 bases each). Deletions cut 0 bases from V and 7 bases from J, with 10 bases between. Germline lookup yields CDR1 SEHNR and CDR2 FQNEAQ (reference sequence). The CDR3 totals 15 residues. CDR3 DNA: TGTGCCAGCAGCTTAGCTCGGGGCCCAGCCAACGTCCTGACTTTC. Its translation is CASSLARGPANVLTF.

This clonotype has more than one count but fewer than ten. The rearrangement uses TRBV7-2 and TRBJ1-6; D is undetermined. Germline loops: CDR1 SGHTA, CDR2 FQGNSA. CDR3 length: 17 amino acids. V lost 1 base to trimming and J lost 4 bases, with 14 bases between them. In DNA, the CDR3 is TGTGCCAGCAGCTTAGGGTCCGAATGGGATTATAATTCACCCCTCCACTTT. Protein sequence: CASSLGSEWDYNSPLHF.

This clonotype has just a few counts. The chain carries TRBV12-3 or TRBV12-4 and TRBJ1-5; D remains unclear. CDR3 size: 13 residues. V was pared by 4 bases and J by 7 bases, with 11 bases between. In nucleotides, the CDR3 is TGTGCCAGCAGTTCCACCCGAGGCCAGCCCCAGCATTTT. Protein: CASSSTRGQPQHF.

This clonotype showed up many times. This rearrangement joins TRBV6-6 to TRBJ2-7, with D perhaps TRBD2 (7 bases). Germline CDR1 MNHNY, CDR2 SVGAGI (reference sequence). The CDR3 has 15 amino acids. Trimming removed 6 bases from V and 0 bases from J, with 15 bases in between. The CDR3 here is CASRARGASSYEQYF. The CDR3 bases are TGTGCCAGCAGAGCTCGGGGGGCGAGCTCCTACGAGCAGTACTTC.

This chain joins TRBV6-2 or TRBV6-3 and TRBJ2-1, with TRBD2 identical over 10 bases. Trimming took 4 bases from V and 9 from J; bases not matched to a gene: 6. This CDR3 comprises 14 residues. The germline V gene has CDR1 MNHEY and CDR2 SVGEGT. The DNA for the CDR3 is TGTGCCAGCAGTTTTCTAGCGGGAGACAGTGAGCAGTTCTTC. Its protein is CASSFLAGDSEQFF.

This clonotype was recorded a few times. CDR3 amino acids: CAISESGTGGTDTQYF. The CDR3 DNA sequence: TGTGCCATCAGTGAGTCCGGGACGGGCGGCACAGATACGCAGTATTTT. The chain carries TRBV10-3 and TRBJ2-3, with D perhaps given as TRBD1 or TRBD2 (5 bases each). The CDR3 is 16 amino acids. Trimming took 0 bases from V and 1 from J, leaving 11 bases between them. The germline V gene encodes CDR1 ENHRY and CDR2 SYGVKD.

This clonotype was detected only a few times. The chain recombines TRBV19 with TRBJ1-5; D gene uncertain. The CDR3 covers 12 residues. Germline V gene data show CDR1 as LNHDA and CDR2 as SQIVND (reference sequence). The ends were cut back, 4 bases at V and 2 bases at J, with 3 bases in the middle. The CDR3 DNA follows: TGTGCCAGTAGTAAAGGCAATCAGCCCCAGCATTTT. Protein sequence: CASSKGNQPQHF.

This clonotype was counted a single time. The J gene is TRBJ1-4, the V gene TRBV7-9, with D possibly matching TRBD1 (5 bases). The CDR3 has 15 amino acids. The V gene lost 7 bases and the J gene lost 4 bases, with 16 bases spanning the gap. CDR1 and CDR2 from the germline V gene are SEHNR and FQNEAQ (reference sequence). The CDR3, as DNA: TGTGCCAGCATAAAGTTCGGGACGGGTAATGAAAAACTGTTTTTT. It yields the protein CASIKFGTGNEKLFF.

The chain combines TRBV7-2 with TRBJ1-2; possible D gene TRBD1, 6 bases. The V gene's germline CDR1 is SGHTA and CDR2 FQGNSA. V was pared by 8 bases and J by 2 bases, with 15 bases between. CDR3 length: 14 amino acids. In nucleotides, the CDR3 is TGTGCCAGCGGCCGGCAGGGGACGAACTATGGCTACACCTTC. It yields the protein CASGRQGTNYGYTF.

This clonotype has only a few counts. This chain links TRBV6-2 or TRBV6-3 with TRBJ2-7, with TRBD2 identical over 10 bases. The CDR3 length is 14 residues. Unmatched junction bases numbered 7, after V lost 7 bases and J lost 4 bases. The germline CDR1 and CDR2 sequences are MNHEY and SVGEGT. CDR3 region: CASTYRTSGYEQYF. The CDR3 nucleotides read TGTGCCAGCACCTACCGGACTAGCGGTTACGAGCAGTACTTC.

This clonotype was counted ten times or more. This sequence joins TRBV6-1 and TRBJ1-5; 7 bases line up with TRBD1. Germline values: CDR1 MNHNS, CDR2 SASEGT. V gave up 10 bases and J gave up 5 bases; unmatched junction bases: 8. The CDR3 is 13 residues long. The CDR3: CATRQGLDQPQHF. Here the CDR3 DNA reads TGTGCCACCCGACAGGGACTAGATCAGCCCCAGCATTTT.

Only a few counts were recorded for this clonotype. In nucleotides, the CDR3 is TGTGCCAGCTCCCTAGGACCCACAGCTTTCTTT. This translates into CASSLGPTAFF. The V and J genes are TRBV2 and TRBJ1-1; D remains unclear. Germline V CDR1 and CDR2: SNHLY, FYNNEI. The V end lost 8 bases, the J end lost 10 bases, and 14 bases lay between the germline ends. The length of the CDR3 is 11 residues.

The chain recombines TRBV11-2 with TRBJ1-3; D call uncertain. Germline CDR1 SGHAT, CDR2 FQNNGV. With 5 bases removed from V and 0 bases from J, the gap between germline ends came to 11 bases. The CDR3 runs 15 residues. The CDR3 sequence: CASSRNSFSGNTIYF. DNA of the CDR3: TGTGCCAGCAGCCGGAACTCCTTCTCTGGAAACACCATATATTTT.